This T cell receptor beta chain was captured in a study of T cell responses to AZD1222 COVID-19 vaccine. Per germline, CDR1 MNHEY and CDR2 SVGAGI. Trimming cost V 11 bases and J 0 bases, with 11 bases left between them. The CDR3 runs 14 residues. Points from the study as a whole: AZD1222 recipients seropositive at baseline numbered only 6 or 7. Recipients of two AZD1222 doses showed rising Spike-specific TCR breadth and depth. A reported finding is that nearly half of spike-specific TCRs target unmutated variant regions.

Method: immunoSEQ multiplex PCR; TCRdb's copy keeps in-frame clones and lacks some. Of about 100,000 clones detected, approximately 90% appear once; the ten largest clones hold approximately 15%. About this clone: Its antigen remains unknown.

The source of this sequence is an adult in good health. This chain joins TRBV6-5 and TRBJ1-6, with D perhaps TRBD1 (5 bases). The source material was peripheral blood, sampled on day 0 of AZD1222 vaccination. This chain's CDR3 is CAAPGGSYNSPLHF. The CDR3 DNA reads TGTGCCGCCCCCGGGGGCTCCTATAATTCACCCCTCCACTTT.